This entry lists 28 T cell receptor beta chains sequenced from one sample in a study of control samples from healthy donors and cancer patients. Clones were sequenced by immunoSEQ multiplex PCR, and TCRdb holds only the in-frame ones, with some missing. Counted here are over 85,000 clones, roughly 89% occurring once; the ten biggest clones make up 9.5% to 10%. Sample: PBMCs. Source of these receptors: a woman in her fifties or sixties with colorectal cancer.

The genes are TRBV3-1 (or the pseudogene TRBV3-2) and TRBJ2-5, with 10 bases lining up with TRBD1. CDR3 length: 16 residues. J gave up 2 bases and V 4 bases, and 7 bases lay outside the gene matches. CDR1 is LGHDT and CDR2 is YNNKEL in the germline V gene (reference sequence). The CDR3: CASSPGQGEAQETQYF. Written as DNA, the CDR3 is TGTGCCAGCAGCCCCGGACAGGGGGAAGCGCAAGAGACCCAGTACTTC.

The V call is TRBV18, the J call TRBJ2-7, with 7 bases lining up with TRBD1. The germline V gene encodes CDR1 KGHSH and CDR2 LQKENI. J lost 2 bases, V lost 4 bases, and 5 bases had no gene match. The length of the CDR3 is 14 residues. The CDR3 region is CASSLQGMAYEQYV. DNA for the CDR3: TGTGCCAGCTCACTACAGGGGATGGCCTACGAGCAGTACGTC.

The V call is TRBV27, the J call TRBJ2-6, with 8 bases that match TRBD1. Germline CDR1 MNHEY, CDR2 SMNVEV (reference sequence). The CDR3 spans 16 residues. With 5 bases clipped from V and 0 bases from J, the junction kept 3 bases outside the gene matches. The CDR3 region is CASSGQGYSGANVLTF. The CDR3 nucleotides are TGTGCCAGCAGTGGACAGGGATACTCTGGGGCCAACGTCCTGACTTTC. The variable domain in full, completed from reference TRBV27 and TRBJ2-6, reads EAQVTQNPRYLITVTGKKLTVTCSQNMNHEYMSWYRQDPGLGLRQIYYSMNVEVTDKGDVPEGYKVSRKEKRNFPLILESPSPNQTSLYFCASSGQGYSGANVLTFGAGSRLTVL.

The J gene is TRBJ2-3, the V gene TRBV19; D remains unclear. This CDR3 region has 15 residues. The V gene lost 5 bases and the J gene lost 1 base, with 13 bases spanning the gap. Germline CDR1 is LNHDA and CDR2 is SQIVND (reference sequence). CDR3 sequence reads: CASSRASTGTDTQYF. The CDR3 DNA is TGTGCCAGTAGTCGCGCCTCCACCGGCACAGATACGCAGTATTTT.

The genes are TRBV3-1 (or the pseudogene TRBV3-2) and TRBJ2-2, with 8 bases matching TRBD2. Germline CDR1 LGHDT, CDR2 YNNKEL (reference sequence). J was trimmed by 5 bases and V by 4 bases; bases with no gene match: 6. The CDR3 sequence is 15 residues long. CDR3 region: CASSRGLAGTGELFF. Written as DNA, the CDR3 is TGTGCCAGCAGCCGAGGACTAGCCGGTACCGGGGAGCTGTTTTTT.

About this clone itself: One junction end does not reproduce the germline sequence, and a read error may be involved. At the DNA level, this CDR3 is encoded by other sequences in the same sample as well. The V gene is TRBV19, the J gene TRBJ1-3, with D unclear. In germline, CDR1 is LNHDA, CDR2 SQIVND (reference sequence). This CDR3 is 17 amino acids long. The CDR3 DNA follows: TGTGCCAGCAGTATCGTTTGGCCTCCCTTGGCGGGAAACACCATATATTTT. Protein product: CASSIVWPPLAGNTIYF.

The chain is built from TRBV2 and TRBJ1-3; no clear D gene. Germline assignment: CDR1 SNHLY and CDR2 FYNNEI. This CDR3 contains 12 residues. Trimming shortened V by 5 bases and J by 4 bases, and 6 bases separated the two germline ends. CDR3 loop: CASSIGGNTIYF. The CDR3 nucleotides read TGTGCCAGCAGTATCGGAGGAAACACCATATATTTT.

The count of this clone is one. The genes are TRBV18 and TRBJ2-7; D is ambiguous. Germline-derived CDR1 and CDR2 are KGHSH and LQKENI. The germline V and J ends were trimmed by 2 bases and 2 bases, with 7 bases remaining between them. The CDR3 runs 13 residues. The CDR3, as DNA: TGTGCCAGCTCACCAGCAGGACCCTACGAGCAGTACGTC. Encoded protein: CASSPAGPYEQYV.

This sequence joins TRBV30 and TRBJ1-1; D uncertain. V lost 1 base, J lost 4 bases, and 7 bases lay in between. Germline CDR1 GTSNPN, CDR2 SVGIG (reference sequence). CDR3 length: 12 residues. The CDR3 reads CAWSASSTEAFF. The CDR3 nucleotides are TGTGCCTGGAGTGCGTCCAGCACTGAAGCTTTCTTT.

CDR3 in amino acids: CASSEETGSSETQYF. As DNA, the CDR3 is TGTGCCAGCAGTGAAGAGACAGGGTCGAGTGAGACCCAGTACTTC. The chain is built from TRBV2 and TRBJ2-5; TRBD1 matches 7 bases. Trimming at V came to 1 base and at J to 5 bases, leaving 7 bases not matched to a gene. Germline CDR1 and CDR2: SNHLY and FYNNEI. This CDR3 has 15 residues.

V usage is TRBV21-1 and J usage is TRBJ2-3. TRBV21-1 is a pseudogene segment. CDR3 size: 13 residues. CDR3 nucleotide sequence: TGTGCCGACACACCTGCCGGGTCAGATACGCAGTATTTT. Translating gives CADTPAGSDTQYF.

As DNA, the CDR3 is TGTGCCACCAGCAGAGTAGGGGGTTATAATTCACCCCTCCACTTT. This sequence encodes CATSRVGGYNSPLHF. The chain is built from TRBV15 and TRBJ1-6; TRBD1 is a possible D gene (6 bases). V gave up 1 base and J gave up 4 bases, with 8 bases separating them. The CDR3 sequence is 15 residues long. CDR1 is LNHNV and CDR2 is YYDKDF in the germline V gene (reference sequence).

The DNA of the CDR3 is TGTGCCAGCTCACGGGACTCTCCCAATGAGCAGTTCTTC. It encodes CASSRDSPNEQFF. V gene TRBV18 combines with J gene TRBJ2-1; D may be TRBD2 (6 bases). Trimming removed 4 bases at V and 6 bases at J, with 10 bases between. This CDR3 is built from 13 residues. CDR1 is KGHSH and CDR2 is LQKENI in the germline V gene.

In its sample, this clone was seen once. V gene TRBV20-1 combines with J gene TRBJ2-5; 8 bases agree with TRBD2. CDR1 and CDR2 (germline): DFQATT, SNEGSKA (reference sequence). The ends lost 3 bases at V and 2 bases at J; junction bases unmatched: 5. The CDR3 extends over 14 amino acids. CDR3 nucleotides: TGCAGTGCTAGTTCGGGGGGGGGACAAGAGACCCAGTACTTC. Encoded protein: CSASSGGGQETQYF.

The V gene is TRBV4-1, the J gene TRBJ2-2; 8 bases align to TRBD1. The CDR3 covers 15 residues. Germline CDR1 is MGHRA and CDR2 is YSYEKL. With V trimmed by 4 bases and J by 7 bases, 8 bases remained unmatched. DNA of the CDR3: TGCGCCAGCAGCCCCAGGGGGCTCCAGGGCGGGGAGCTGTTTTTT. Its translation: CASSPRGLQGGELFF.

V usage is TRBV27 and J usage is TRBJ2-1; unclear D gene. Trimming cost V 1 base and J 1 base, with 5 bases left between them. The CDR3 loop spans 14 amino acids. Germline CDR1 and CDR2: MNHEY and SMNVEV (reference sequence). This CDR3 is CASSLFRSYNEQFF. The CDR3 DNA reads as TGTGCCAGCAGTTTATTCAGATCCTACAATGAGCAGTTCTTC.

The chain uses TRBV7-9 and TRBJ1-1, with D maybe TRBD1 (6 bases). Germline V CDR1 and CDR2: SEHNR, FQNEAQ (reference sequence). The germline V and J ends were trimmed by 5 bases and 0 bases, with 10 bases remaining between them. This CDR3 region has 14 residues. The CDR3 DNA sequence: TGTGCCAGCAGCAAGCGGACAGTGAACACTGAAGCTTTCTTT. This encodes CASSKRTVNTEAFF.

V and J are TRBV5-1 and TRBJ2-3; no clear D gene. CDR1 and CDR2 (germline): SGHRS, YFSETQ. Trimming left V 4 bases short and J 0 bases short, with 12 bases between. There are 15 residues in the CDR3. The CDR3 DNA is TGCGCCAGCAGCCCTACCGGCATTAGCACAGATACGCAGTATTTT. The encoded protein is CASSPTGISTDTQYF.

A few counts support this clone. The chain carries TRBV15 and TRBJ1-1, with D uncertain. Germline V gene lookup returns CDR1 LNHNV and CDR2 YYDKDF (reference sequence). The CDR3 consists of 14 residues. Trimming took off 0 bases at V and 1 base at J, with 6 bases between the two ends. Here the CDR3 reads CATSRDLQNTEAFF. CDR3 DNA sequence: TGTGCCACCAGCAGAGATCTTCAGAACACTGAAGCTTTCTTT.

The rearrangement uses TRBV2 and TRBJ1-3; unclear D gene. V lost 4 bases, J lost 0 bases, and 7 bases lay in between. There are 14 residues in the CDR3. Germline V gene data show CDR1 as SNHLY and CDR2 as FYNNEI. The CDR3 nucleotides are TGTGCCAGCAGTGTCGCGGGCTCTGGAAACACCATATATTTT. Protein: CASSVAGSGNTIYF.

The rearrangement uses TRBV21-1 and TRBJ1-4; the DNA was not compared with TRBD1, the D call given in the table. TRBV21-1 has pseudogene status. This CDR3 contains 17 residues. The CDR3 loop reads CASSKGTGGFSGGKLFF. The CDR3 DNA reads as TGTGCCAGCAGCAAAGGGACAGGGGGCTTTAGTGGCGGAAAACTGTTTTTT.

This sequence joins TRBV4-3 and TRBJ2-3; D remains unclear. The CDR3 contains 15 residues. Trimming took off 0 bases at V and 1 base at J, with 8 bases between the two ends. The germline V gene has CDR1 LGHNA and CDR2 YSLEER. CDR3 nucleotides: TGCGCCAGCAGCCAAGAGAAGGCGGGCACAGATACGCAGTATTTT. It is translated as CASSQEKAGTDTQYF.

The J gene is TRBJ1-2, the V gene TRBV7-2; 7 bases map to TRBD1. Germline V gene lookup returns CDR1 SGHTA and CDR2 FQGNSA. Germline trimming cut 0 bases from V and 2 bases from J; bases unmatched to any gene: 3. The CDR3 runs 15 residues. The CDR3 reads CASSLAAQGNYGYTF. The CDR3 DNA is TGTGCCAGCAGCTTAGCCGCACAGGGGAACTATGGCTACACCTTC.

The J gene is TRBJ1-2, the V gene TRBV6-5; possibly TRBD1 for D (6 bases). Germline values: CDR1 MNHEY, CDR2 SVGAGI. The CDR3 covers 13 residues. Deletions cut 11 bases from V and 3 bases from J, with 16 bases between. The CDR3 sequence: CALRGGGDYGYTF. The CDR3 DNA follows: TGTGCCCTCCGCGGGGGGGGCGACTATGGCTACACCTTC.

The chain employs TRBV5-6 and TRBJ2-2; D is perhaps TRBD1 (6 bases). Trimming shortened V by 3 bases and J by 6 bases, and 15 bases separated the two germline ends. This CDR3 is 15 amino acids long. Germline CDR1 and CDR2: SGHDT and YYEEEE. The CDR3 loop is CASSSLTGFSGELFF. The DNA of the CDR3 is TGTGCCAGCAGCTCACTAACAGGGTTTTCCGGGGAGCTGTTTTTT.

This chain joins TRBV6-1 and TRBJ2-3; 12 bases agree with TRBD2. V dropped 3 bases and J dropped 5; count of bases not matched to a gene: 9. Germline V gives CDR1 MNHNS, CDR2 SASEGT. This CDR3 is built from 17 residues. The CDR3 bases are TGTGCCAGCAGTGAGGCTCCGACTAGCGGGGGAGTAGATACGCAGTATTTT. This translates into CASSEAPTSGGVDTQYF.

This chain connects TRBV12-3 or TRBV12-4 to TRBJ2-5; unclear D gene. The CDR3 has 13 amino acids. Trimming pared 5 bases from V and 7 bases from J, leaving 14 bases between. CDR3 in amino acids: CASSPQIKSTQYF. The DNA of the CDR3 is TGTGCCAGCAGTCCACAGATTAAGTCGACCCAGTACTTC.

The chain recombines TRBV27 with TRBJ1-2; 11 bases agree with TRBD1. V lost 5 bases, J lost 6 bases, and 8 bases stayed unmatched. Germline V gives CDR1 MNHEY, CDR2 SMNVEV (reference sequence). This CDR3 is 15 amino acids long. CDR3 amino acids: CASSPWTGGRDGYTF. In DNA, the CDR3 is TGTGCCAGCAGTCCTTGGACAGGGGGCAGGGATGGCTACACCTTC.